A single T cell receptor (beta chain) is shown here with its context. It has no known antigen specificity. No quality values exist for individual bases; no much larger clone is one base distant. Different DNA sequences within this sample yield the same CDR3. The data were obtained in a study of blood T cell repertoires in COVID-19 (dated by TCRdb to the early 2020s). The study in broad terms: The collaborator samples originated in the United States, Italy and Spain and spanned the acute and convalescent phases of COVID-19. The prospective study material was composed of cDNA or gDNA derived from T cells, B-cell-depleted T cells, or PBMCs. Subjects who had been exposed to COVID-19, were actively infected with it, or had recovered from it provided the deeply sampled blood TCRbeta repertoires that made up the dataset. A freely available public database, intended as a resource for researchers studying the immune response to SARS-CoV-2, is where the repertoires were released. Samples were obtained from the ongoing ImmuneRACE study (first 160 participants) and from over a thousand subjects provided by 6 global collaborators. Sample metadata almost always included a de-identified subject ID, COVID-19 status, age in years and sex. Where HLA class I and class II types were available, the types were taken from metadata supplied by the sample provider, not from assay-based typing. The paper as a whole reports these results and caveats: The quantity of clinical and demographic metadata differed by source and by participant and was supplied without curation.

The immunoSEQ Assay, a bias-controlled multiplex PCR, was used to amplify TCRbeta CDR3 regions from genomic DNA. Per the source publication's procedure: The number of nucleated cells in each sample was estimated by amplification of reference gene primers within the assay. To quantify the absolute abundance of each unique TCRbeta CDR3 rearrangement, sequence reads were collapsed and filtered. For each sample, productive Simpson clonality was calculated by taking the square root of Simpson's diversity index across productive rearrangements. The source is immuneACCESS, and TCRdb retained only in-frame sequences with V and J called. Part of the clones is not carried over; for the studies checked, unresolved V genes explain less than half of this, and the remainder is unexplained. The V and J calls and clone size are taken from that table; D and trimming were inferred from the DNA. This sample gives some 370,000 clones in total; around 90% of them show up just once. The ten largest clonotypes hold approximately 7% of the sample.

The junction shows trimming of 4 bases on V and 2 bases on J, plus 10 bases between the germline ends. The germline V gene gives CDR1 as KGHDR and CDR2 as SFDVKD. From its cysteine to its phenylalanine, the CDR3 spans 14 amino acids. The read is trimmed to its CDR3 DNA, 42 bases read in frame from base 1. The collaborating institutions used their own protocols to collect whole blood in K2EDTA tubes. Collaborator samples were shipped for TCRbeta analysis as frozen whole blood, isolated PBMCs, or DNA extracted from either sample type. The chain was built from TRBV24-1 and TRBJ1-2; tentative D gene TRBD1, with 5 bases matching. This sequence originates from a man aged 18 to 35 with active or convalescent COVID-19. Material for sequencing was peripheral blood. The DNA reads TGTGCCACCAGTGACCCTGACAGAAACTATGGCTACACCTTC. The resulting protein is CATSDPDRNYGYTF.